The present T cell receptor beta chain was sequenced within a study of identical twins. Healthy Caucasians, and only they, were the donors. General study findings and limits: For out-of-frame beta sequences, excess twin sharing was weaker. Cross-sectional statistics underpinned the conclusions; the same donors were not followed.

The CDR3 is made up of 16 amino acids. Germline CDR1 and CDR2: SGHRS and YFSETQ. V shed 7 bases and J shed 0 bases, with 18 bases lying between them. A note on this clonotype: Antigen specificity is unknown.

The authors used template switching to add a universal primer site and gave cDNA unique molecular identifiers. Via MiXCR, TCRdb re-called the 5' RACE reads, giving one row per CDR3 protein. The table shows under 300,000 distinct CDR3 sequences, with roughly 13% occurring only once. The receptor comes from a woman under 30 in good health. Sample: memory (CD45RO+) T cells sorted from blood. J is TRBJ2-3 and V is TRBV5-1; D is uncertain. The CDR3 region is CASLKGSASSTDTQYF. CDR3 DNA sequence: TGCGCCAGCTTAAAAGGGTCAGCGAGTAGCACAGATACGCAGTATTTT.